These 22 T cell receptor beta chains were sequenced from one sample in a study of neurological immune-mediated disorders. TCRdb re-derived calls from the 5' RACE reads in MiXCR, one entry per CDR3 protein. The sample lists 25,000 to 30,000 distinct CDR3 sequences, about 6.2% occurring once. The specimen sequenced was PBMCs. These TCRs come from a woman in her forties or fifties in good health.

This clonotype has at least ten counts. V is TRBV11-2 and J is TRBJ2-5; TRBD1 is a possible D gene (5 bases). Germline CDR1 is SGHAT and CDR2 is FQNNGV. Trimming took off 0 bases at V and 3 bases at J, with 8 bases between the two ends. The CDR3 loop spans 14 amino acids. The CDR3 spells CASSLDPTEETQYF. CDR3 coding DNA: TGTGCCAGCAGCTTAGACCCGACAGAAGAGACCCAGTACTTC.

Many counts were recorded for this clonotype. V and J are TRBV7-2 and TRBJ1-6; 9 nucleotides line up with TRBD1. V lost 3 bases, J lost 7 bases, and 7 bases stayed unmatched. From germline, CDR1 is SGHTA and CDR2 FQGNSA. The CDR3 is 16 residues long. CDR3 protein: CASSLDRGFDNSPLHF. In nucleotides, the CDR3 is TGTGCCAGCAGCTTGGACAGGGGATTTGACAATTCACCCCTCCACTTT.

CDR3 sequence: CASSHGLAGYSYNEQFF. The CDR3 DNA reads TGCGCCAGCAGCCACGGGCTAGCGGGGTACTCCTACAATGAGCAGTTCTTC. The rearrangement links TRBV5-1 to TRBJ2-1; 9 nucleotides agree with TRBD2. This CDR3 is 17 amino acids long. Trimming cost V 4 bases and J 0 bases; bases outside gene matches: 8. Germline V CDR1 and CDR2: SGHRS, YFSETQ.

This clonotype was found many times. This chain uses TRBV7-9 with TRBJ1-3; D unresolved. Trimming cost V 1 base and J 4 bases, with 5 bases left between them. This CDR3 is built from 13 residues. CDR1 is SEHNR, CDR2 FQNEAQ, per germline (reference sequence). This CDR3 reads CASSLGEGNTIYF. As DNA, the CDR3 is TGTGCCAGCAGCTTAGGGGAAGGAAACACCATATATTTT. Supplemented by reference TRBV7-9 and TRBJ1-3, the full variable domain reads DTGVSQNPRHKITKRGQNVTFRCDPISEHNRLYWYRQTLGQGPEFLTYFQNEAQLEKSRLLSDRFSAERPKGSFSTLEIQRTEQGDSAMYLCASSLGEGNTIYFGEGSWLTVV.

This clonotype came up many times. At one boundary the junction diverges from the germline segment, which might be a read error. The chain joins TRBV20-1 to TRBJ2-7; D might be TRBD2 (5 bases). There are 12 residues in the CDR3. Per germline, CDR1 DFQATT and CDR2 SNEGSKA (reference sequence). CDR3 amino acids: CSATPGSYAQYF. In nucleotides, the CDR3 is TGCAGTGCTACACCGGGGTCCTACGCGCAGTACTTC.

This clonotype was seen at least ten times. This chain connects TRBV12-3 or TRBV12-4 to TRBJ1-4, with 9 nucleotides matching TRBD1. The length of the CDR3 is 16 residues. Losses at the gene ends were 5 bases for V and 8 bases for J; bases not matched to a gene: 12. The CDR3 is CASSLTRTGVGEKLFF. The CDR3, as DNA: TGTGCCAGCAGTCTAACGAGGACAGGGGTTGGCGAAAAACTGTTTTTT.

This clonotype was seen at least ten times. The chain has TRBV20-1 and TRBJ1-5; D is ambiguous. CDR1 is DFQATT and CDR2 is SNEGSKA in the germline V gene (reference sequence). The V end lost 6 bases, the J end lost 4 bases, and 16 bases lay between the germline ends. This CDR3 contains 14 residues. CDR3 DNA sequence: TGCAGTGCCAAAGGAGGGAATCGAAATCAGCCCCAGCATTTT. It codes for CSAKGGNRNQPQHF.

This clonotype was seen at least ten times. The chain has TRBV4-1 and TRBJ2-2; 7 nucleotides match TRBD1. This CDR3 has 16 amino acids. J gave up 4 bases and V 5 bases, and 10 bases lay outside the gene matches. Germline assignment: CDR1 MGHRA and CDR2 YSYEKL. The CDR3 loop is CASSAPGQLPTGELFF. The CDR3 DNA reads as TGCGCCAGCAGCGCACCGGGACAGCTTCCCACCGGGGAGCTGTTTTTT.

This clonotype was counted many times. The chain carries TRBV5-6 and TRBJ2-1; 7 positions match TRBD2. Germline V CDR1 and CDR2: SGHDT, YYEEEE. The CDR3 loop spans 18 amino acids. V dropped 3 bases and J dropped 3; count of bases not matched to a gene: 15. This CDR3 is CASSSDVWEGPHYNEQFF. The DNA for the CDR3 is TGTGCCAGCAGCTCGGACGTTTGGGAGGGCCCTCACTACAATGAGCAGTTCTTC.

This clonotype appeared many times. This chain uses TRBV7-2 with TRBJ2-3; possible D gene TRBD2, 6 bases. Trimming pared 4 bases from V and 1 base from J, leaving 21 bases between. CDR1 is SGHTA and CDR2 is FQGNSA in the germline V gene. The CDR3 totals 18 residues. Here the CDR3 DNA reads TGTGCCAGCAGCTCGGGACTCAACCTCTCTCCACGCACAGATACGCAGTATTTT. Its protein product is CASSSGLNLSPRTDTQYF. The entire variable domain, with the rest obtained from reference TRBV7-2 and TRBJ2-3, is as follows: GAGVSQSPSNKVTEKGKDVELRCDPISGHTALYWYRQSLGQGLEFLIYFQGNSAPDKSGLPSDRFSAERTGGSVSTLTIQRTQQEDSAVYLCASSSGLNLSPRTDTQYFGPGTRLTVL.

This clonotype has at least ten counts. The chain has TRBV6-6 and TRBJ2-2, with a weak D call TRBD2 (6 bases). Germline V lookup: CDR1 MNHNY, CDR2 SVGAGI (reference sequence). CDR3 size: 13 residues. Deletions cut 0 bases from V and 9 bases from J, with 8 bases between. CDR3 sequence (DNA): TGTGCCAGCAGTTACTCCGGGGACTGGGAGCTGTTTTTT. Its protein is CASSYSGDWELFF.

This clonotype was observed at least ten times. J is TRBJ2-5 and V is TRBV5-1; 8 bases match TRBD2. The V gene's germline CDR1 is SGHRS and CDR2 YFSETQ. CDR3 length: 15 amino acids. The trim removed 4 bases at V and 5 bases at J, leaving 10 bases unmatched. CDR3 protein: CASSQTPGGLETQYF. The CDR3 DNA follows: TGCGCCAGCAGCCAGACCCCGGGGGGGTTGGAGACCCAGTACTTC.

This clonotype was counted at least ten times. The rearrangement links TRBV29-1 to TRBJ2-3; 8 nucleotides line up with TRBD2. Germline CDR1 SQVTM, CDR2 ANQGSEA. The CDR3 extends over 15 amino acids. V lost 7 bases to trimming and J lost 6 bases; unmatched junction nucleotides: 15. The CDR3, as DNA: TGCAGCGCCGAAGGCCCATCGGGGGGGCAGGATACGCAGTATTTT. Translation: CSAEGPSGGQDTQYF.

There are many counts of this clonotype. J is TRBJ2-7 and V is TRBV20-1; a possible D gene is TRBD2 (5 bases). CDR1 is DFQATT and CDR2 is SNEGSKA in the germline V gene (reference sequence). V dropped 5 bases and J dropped 3 bases, with 11 bases sitting between them. The CDR3 is 12 residues long. For the CDR3, the DNA is TGCAGTGCTGTGGAGGACCACTACGAGCAGTACTTC. As protein: CSAVEDHYEQYF.

This clonotype was seen only once. The rearrangement uses TRBV10-3 and TRBJ1-2; D uncertain. V was trimmed by 0 bases and J by 4 bases, leaving 18 bases between them. Germline values: CDR1 ENHRY, CDR2 SYGVKD. The CDR3 loop spans 17 amino acids. CDR3 region: CAISESWATPSVYGYTF. In DNA form, the CDR3 reads TGTGCCATCAGTGAGTCTTGGGCAACCCCCTCGGTCTATGGCTACACCTTC.

This clonotype was recorded at least ten times. V and J are TRBV20-1 and TRBJ2-5, with 9 nucleotides matching TRBD1. The CDR3 runs 13 residues. V lost 6 bases to trimming and J lost 2 bases; unmatched junction nucleotides: 4. Looked up from germline, CDR1 is DFQATT and CDR2 is SNEGSKA (reference sequence). DNA for the CDR3: TGCAGTGCGATTGGGACAGGGCAAGAGACCCAGTACTTC. This gives the protein CSAIGTGQETQYF.

This clonotype has a count of ten or more. CDR3: CASSPTRASGANVLTF. CDR3 bases: TGTGCCAGCTCACCCACCAGAGCAAGTGGGGCCAACGTCCTGACTTTC. The rearrangement links TRBV18 to TRBJ2-6; D call uncertain. Trimming cost V 3 bases and J 3 bases, with 12 bases left between them. Germline V gene sequence: CDR1 KGHSH, CDR2 LQKENI. The CDR3 length is 16 residues.

This clonotype has ten or more counts. The J gene is TRBJ2-1, the V gene TRBV19, with TRBD2 as a possible D gene (5 bases). Trimming took 7 bases from V and 1 from J, leaving 11 bases between them. CDR1 and CDR2 from the germline V gene are LNHDA and SQIVND (reference sequence). CDR3 length equals 14 residues. Here the CDR3 DNA reads TGTGCCAGTAACTCAGGAGGTTCCTACAATGAGCAGTTCTTC. Its translation is CASNSGGSYNEQFF.

This clonotype appeared many times. CDR3 DNA: TGTGCCTCCTCGAGGGGTTCAAATGAGCAGTTCTTC. This sequence encodes CASSRGSNEQFF. This rearrangement joins TRBV19 to TRBJ2-1; D may correspond to TRBD1 or TRBD2 (5 bases each). V was trimmed by 11 bases and J by 7 bases, leaving 15 bases between them. Germline values: CDR1 LNHDA, CDR2 SQIVND (reference sequence). The CDR3 extends over 12 amino acids. The entire variable domain, with the rest obtained from reference TRBV19 and TRBJ2-1, is as follows: DGGITQSPKYLFRKEGQNVTLSCEQNLNHDAMYWYRQDPGQGLRLIYYSQIVNDFQKGDIAEGYSVSREKKESFPLTVTSAQKNPTAFYLCASSRGSNEQFFGPGTRLTVL.

This clonotype occurred many times. CDR3 protein: CASSESQGGRTPLHF. CDR3 coding DNA: TGCGCCAGCAGTGAGTCGCAGGGGGGGAGGACACCCCTCCACTTT. This chain links TRBV10-2 with TRBJ1-6; 7 bases match TRBD1. J gave up 11 bases and V 0 bases, and 7 bases lay outside the gene matches. This CDR3 region has 15 residues. Germline CDR1 reads WSHSY; CDR2 reads SAAADI.

This clonotype is medium-sized. The CDR3 protein is CASSLSGTETQYF. DNA of the CDR3: TGTGCCAGCAGTTTAAGCGGGACCGAGACCCAGTACTTC. The rearrangement joins TRBV12-3 or TRBV12-4 to TRBJ2-5, with 7 bases lining up with TRBD2. The CDR3 length is 13 residues. The junction had 2 bases not matched to a gene; V was cut back by 2 bases and J by 5 bases.

Ten or more counts support this clonotype. V is TRBV28 and J is TRBJ2-3; 7 bases match TRBD2. Germline V gene sequence: CDR1 MDHEN, CDR2 SYDVKM. The CDR3 is made up of 12 amino acids. Germline trimming cut 6 bases from V and 6 bases from J; bases unmatched to any gene: 3. The CDR3 DNA reads TGTGCCAGCAGGACTAGCCCCGATACGCAGTATTTT. Translating gives CASRTSPDTQYF.